A selection of T cell receptor beta chains follows, all from one sample in a study of response to subunit inactivated influenza vaccine. A single record per CDR3 protein comes from TCRdb applying MiXCR to the RT-PCR reads. The sample shows 530,000 or so distinct CDR3 sequences, less than 30% of them seen only once. The sample was CD4+ T cells sorted from PBMCs, taken 4 to 6 days after vaccination. These receptors came from a man aged 50 to 60 who received an inactivated influenza vaccine. The CDR3 runs from the conserved cysteine through the conserved F or W. The order of the fields is V gene, clone size, J gene, D gene, CDR3 protein, CDR3 DNA. The D gene is left open where the match is weak. The size field is filled for only some rows; it gives once, few, many or a size class.

>TRBV9|.|TRBJ2-2|TRBD2
CASTPTSELTGELFF
TGTGCCAGCACCCCCACTAGCGAACTCACCGGGGAGCTGTTTTTT
>TRBV11-2|.|TRBJ2-3|.
CASSLLRRDTQYF
TGTGCCAGCAGCTTATTACGGAGAGATACGCAGTATTTT
>TRBV10-3|.|TRBJ2-2|.
CAISGRQTTGELFF
TGTGCCATCAGTGGTCGGCAGACCACCGGGGAGCTGTTTTTT
>TRBV29-1|few|TRBJ2-7|.
CSVGRGWGSYEQYF
TGCAGCGTCGGACGGGGGTGGGGCTCCTACGAGCAGTACTTC
>TRBV7-9|once|TRBJ2-1|.
CAGGAFNEQFF
TGTGCTGGGGGAGCATTCAATGAGCAGTTCTTC
>TRBV7-3|.|TRBJ2-3|TRBD1
CASSQGQGFTDTQYF
TGTGCCAGCAGCCAGGGACAGGGTTTTACAGATACGCAGTATTTT
>TRBV3-1|.|TRBJ1-1|.
CASSLGERTEAFF
TGTGCCAGCAGCCTCGGGGAGCGCACTGAAGCTTTCTTT
>TRBV6-2/TRBV6-3|.|TRBJ2-1|TRBD2
CASRKTSSNEQFF
TGTGCCAGCAGAAAGACTAGCTCCAATGAGCAGTTCTTC
>TRBV11-2|many|TRBJ2-5|.
CASSLGMGSETQYF
TGTGCCAGCAGCTTAGGGATGGGATCAGAGACCCAGTACTTC
>TRBV20-1|few|TRBJ2-7|.
CSARTARSYEQYF
TGCAGTGCCAGGACAGCCCGCTCCTACGAGCAGTACTTC
>TRBV5-1|.|TRBJ1-1|.
CASSLAIDLPRGHLNTEAFF
TGCGCCAGCAGCTTGGCCATCGATCTTCCACGGGGACACCTGAACACTGAAGCTTTCTTT
>TRBV20-1|.|TRBJ2-3|.
CSASTGGTFTDTQYF
TGCAGTGCTAGCACCGGGGGGACATTCACAGATACGCAGTATTTT
>TRBV5-4|.|TRBJ1-6|.
CASSLVAVDNSPLHF
TGTGCCAGCAGCTTGGTTGCAGTGGATAATTCACCCCTCCACTTT
>TRBV4-1|.|TRBJ2-1|TRBD2
CAISQVTGGVWNEQFF
TGCGCCATCAGCCAAGTGACGGGGGGGGTTTGGAATGAGCAGTTCTTC
>TRBV4-2|few|TRBJ2-5|.
CASRAGTQETQYF
TGTGCCAGCAGGGCGGGGACCCAAGAGACCCAGTACTTC
>TRBV6-2/TRBV6-3|.|TRBJ2-7|.
CASSYDVARPEQYF
TGTGCCAGCAGTTACGACGTGGCTCGTCCCGAGCAGTACTTC
>TRBV29-1|few|TRBJ2-7|TRBD1
CSVEMNRGSHEQYF
TGCAGCGTAGAGATGAACAGGGGGTCCCACGAGCAGTACTTC
>TRBV20-1|few|TRBJ1-1|.
CSARDDGAFF
TGCAGTGCTAGAGATGACGGAGCTTTCTTT
>TRBV5-1|.|TRBJ2-2|.
CASGEGGPGELFF
TGCGCCAGCGGAGAGGGGGGGCCCGGGGAGCTGTTTTTT
>TRBV28|few|TRBJ2-2|.
CASSQGGAGTGELFF
TGTGCCAGCAGCCAGGGGGGCGCGGGCACCGGGGAGCTGTTTTTT
>TRBV20-1|.|TRBJ2-7|.
CSARHTGNYEQYF
TGCAGTGCTAGACATACAGGGAACTACGAGCAGTACTTC
>TRBV5-1|.|TRBJ2-1|.
CASSLGPGPEQFF
TGCGCCAGCAGCTTGGGCCCCGGGCCTGAGCAGTTCTTC
>TRBV5-1|few|TRBJ1-4|.
CASRSGLTNEKLFF
TGCGCCAGCAGATCAGGGTTGACTAATGAAAAACTGTTTTTT
>TRBV7-8|.|TRBJ2-1|TRBD2
CASIKRLAGGSYNEQFF
TGTGCCAGCATCAAACGGTTAGCGGGAGGCTCCTACAATGAGCAGTTCTTC
>TRBV7-2|many|TRBJ2-1|.
CASSLLGDNEQFF
TGTGCCAGCAGCCTGCTAGGGGACAATGAGCAGTTCTTC
>TRBV12-3/TRBV12-4|.|TRBJ2-3|.
CASSQTKGTFTDTQYF
TGTGCCAGCAGCCAAACGAAAGGGACATTCACAGATACGCAGTATTTT
>TRBV5-1|few|TRBJ2-1|.
CASSSWGQSSYNEQFF
TGCGCCAGCAGCTCTTGGGGGCAGAGCTCCTACAATGAGCAGTTCTTC
>TRBV12-3/TRBV12-4|many|TRBJ1-1|.
CASSLGAGLSEAFF
TGTGCCAGCAGTTTAGGGGCAGGGTTATCTGAAGCTTTCTTT
>TRBV20-1|.|TRBJ2-2|.
CSARTGEGTGELFF
TGCAGTGCTAGGACAGGGGAGGGCACCGGGGAGCTGTTTTTT
>TRBV12-3/TRBV12-4|few|TRBJ1-1|.
CASSLRSSTEAFF
TGTGCCAGCAGTTTAAGAAGTAGCACTGAAGCTTTCTTT
>TRBV24-1|few|TRBJ2-3|TRBD2
CATSDPTSGGTDTQYF
TGTGCCACCAGTGATCCTACTAGCGGGGGAACAGATACGCAGTATTTT
>TRBV5-1|.|TRBJ2-3|.
CASSGGLDTQYF
TGCGCCAGCAGCGGAGGACTAGATACGCAGTATTTT
>TRBV4-1|.|TRBJ2-1|.
CASSQFPNPLYNEQFF
TGCGCCAGCAGCCAATTCCCTAACCCCCTCTACAATGAGCAGTTCTTC
>TRBV11-2|.|TRBJ2-7|TRBD2
CASGRLAGAREQYF
TGTGCCAGTGGGCGACTAGCGGGAGCCAGGGAGCAGTACTTC
>TRBV9|.|TRBJ2-1|TRBD1
CASSGQGNFYNEQFF
TGTGCCAGCAGCGGACAGGGAAATTTCTACAATGAGCAGTTCTTC
>TRBV6-5|.|TRBJ2-1|TRBD1
CASSSSDRVGYNEQFF
TGTGCCAGCAGTTCTTCCGACAGGGTGGGCTACAATGAGCAGTTCTTC
>TRBV20-1|.|TRBJ2-1|TRBD2
CSVPGLAGDEQFF
TGCAGTGTTCCGGGACTAGCGGGTGATGAGCAGTTCTTC
>TRBV7-2|.|TRBJ1-2|.
CASSLTPSNYGYTF
TGTGCCAGCAGCTTAACTCCAAGTAACTATGGCTACACCTTC
>TRBV6-5|.|TRBJ2-1|.
CASSYRPSYNEQFF
TGTGCCAGCAGTTACCGTCCTTCCTACAATGAGCAGTTCTTC
>TRBV9|.|TRBJ1-1|.
CASSVERNTEAFF
TGTGCCAGCAGCGTAGAGAGGAACACTGAAGCTTTCTTT
>TRBV6-1|.|TRBJ2-7|.
CASSRVGSYEQYF
TGTGCCAGCAGCCGCGTTGGGTCCTACGAGCAGTACTTC
>TRBV4-3|many|TRBJ2-2|.
CASSQFTGMNTGELFF
TGCGCCAGCAGCCAGTTCACGGGGATGAACACCGGGGAGCTGTTTTTT
>TRBV20-1|few|TRBJ2-7|TRBD2
CSARDSGRVGYEQYF
TGCAGTGCTAGAGATAGCGGGAGGGTTGGCTACGAGCAGTACTTC
>TRBV24-1|.|TRBJ2-1|TRBD2
CATSETSGFYNEQFF
TGTGCCACCAGTGAGACTAGCGGGTTCTACAATGAGCAGTTCTTC
>TRBV20-1|.|TRBJ1-2|.
CSARDYGGWGYTF
TGCAGTGCTAGAGATTACGGGGGCTGGGGCTACACCTTC
>TRBV9|.|TRBJ2-3|TRBD2
CASSVALLAGSTDTQYF
TGTGCCAGCAGCGTAGCCCTGCTAGCGGGAAGCACAGATACGCAGTATTTT
>TRBV3-1|.|TRBJ2-7|.
CASSWNLRGGEQYF
TGTGCCAGCAGTTGGAATTTACGAGGCGGCGAGCAGTACTTC
>TRBV29-1|.|TRBJ2-3|.
CSVVKGTDTQYF
TGCAGCGTTGTCAAGGGTACAGATACGCAGTATTTT
>TRBV7-9|.|TRBJ2-5|.
CASSMGTAPGETQYF
TGTGCCAGCAGCATGGGAACAGCGCCGGGAGAGACCCAGTACTTC
>TRBV5-1|.|TRBJ2-1|TRBD2
CASSLGGTRGEQFF
TGCGCCAGCAGCTTGGGAGGGACTAGGGGTGAGCAGTTCTTC
>TRBV14|.|TRBJ1-6|.
CASSQDRRGANSPLHF
TGTGCCAGCAGCCAAGATCGCCGGGGGGCTAATTCACCCCTCCACTTT
>TRBV29-1|.|TRBJ2-1|TRBD2
CSVSPRLAVYNEQFF
TGCAGCGTTTCTCCGAGACTAGCGGTATACAATGAGCAGTTCTTC
>TRBV10-3|few|TRBJ1-1|TRBD1
CAISWDRDTEAFF
TGTGCCATCAGTTGGGACAGAGACACTGAAGCTTTCTTT
>TRBV20-1|.|TRBJ2-4|TRBD2
CNARRGAGNPAKNIQSF
TGCAATGCTCGCCGGGGAGCGGGGAACCCAGCCAAAAACATTCAGTCCTTC
>TRBV7-9|.|TRBJ1-1|.
CASREGGTEAFF
TGTGCCAGCAGGGAGGGGGGCACTGAAGCTTTCTTT
>TRBV7-9|.|TRBJ2-7|.
CASSLAGSTYYEQYF
TGTGCCAGCAGCTTAGCCGGGTCAACTTACTACGAGCAGTACTTC
>TRBV5-1|.|TRBJ2-1|.
CASRTGTRHEQFF
TGCGCCAGCAGGACTGGAACAAGGCATGAGCAGTTCTTC
>TRBV18|.|TRBJ2-7|.
CASSRGSLGYEQYF
TGTGCCAGCTCACGTGGGTCTTTGGGCTACGAGCAGTACTTC
>TRBV10-3|.|TRBJ2-3|.
CAISGPADSTDTQYF
TGTGCCATCAGTGGACCGGCCGACAGCACAGATACGCAGTATTTT